These 10 T cell receptor beta chains were sequenced from one sample in a study of blood T cell repertoires in COVID-19. Method: immunoSEQ multiplex PCR; TCRdb's copy keeps in-frame clones and lacks some. Of 40,000 to 60,000 clones listed, about nine tenths are singletons. Sequenced: peripheral blood. All receptors derive from a woman at least 80 years old with COVID-19, enrolled during active disease.

This chain uses TRBV6-5 with TRBJ2-1; 8 bases align to TRBD1. V was pared by 4 bases and J by 8 bases, with 10 bases of the junction left unmatched. This CDR3 spans 15 amino acids. The germline CDR1 and CDR2 sequences are MNHEY and SVGAGI. CDR3 in amino acids: CASSSVTGGRYEQFF. CDR3 coding DNA: TGTGCCAGCAGTTCTGTAACAGGGGGACGATATGAGCAGTTCTTC.

The chain has TRBV2 and TRBJ1-2, with 9 bases aligning to TRBD1. V gave up 2 bases and J gave up 0 bases; unmatched junction bases: 1. Germline CDR1 reads SNHLY; CDR2 reads FYNNEI. CDR3 length equals 15 residues. CDR3: CASSEYRGPNYGYTF. DNA for the CDR3: TGTGCCAGCAGTGAATACAGGGGGCCTAACTATGGCTACACCTTC.

The gene calls are TRBV27 and TRBJ1-3, with D hard to call. In germline, CDR1 is MNHEY, CDR2 SMNVEV (reference sequence). This CDR3 is built from 14 residues. Trimming removed 7 bases from V and 0 bases from J, with 10 bases in between. Here the CDR3 DNA reads TGTGCCAGCAAGCCAGGACTCTCTGGAAACACCATATATTTT. Translating it yields CASKPGLSGNTIYF.

This clone is a singleton in its sample. The chain is built from TRBV27 and TRBJ1-6, with D possibly TRBD1 on 5 matching bases. The CDR3 contains 17 residues. Per germline, CDR1 MNHEY and CDR2 SMNVEV (reference sequence). Trimming removed 7 bases from V and 10 bases from J, with 26 bases in between. The CDR3, as DNA: TGTGCCAGCAACGGCCCCTACAGACAGACTGTGAAATCACCCCTCCACTTT. Translation gives CASNGPYRQTVKSPLHF.

This clone has a handful of counts. CDR3 protein: CASSYSKGVNTEAFF. The DNA of the CDR3 is TGTGCCAGCAGTTACTCCAAGGGAGTGAACACTGAAGCTTTCTTT. This rearrangement joins TRBV6-5 to TRBJ1-1; D gene ambiguous. From germline, CDR1 is MNHEY and CDR2 SVGAGI. CDR3 length equals 15 residues. V was trimmed by 0 bases and J by 0 bases, leaving 8 bases between them.

This rearrangement joins TRBV3-1 (or the pseudogene TRBV3-2) to TRBJ1-6; unclear D gene. This CDR3 spans 11 amino acids. Trimming left V 2 bases short and J 15 bases short, with 8 bases between. Germline assignment: CDR1 LGHDT and CDR2 YNNKEL (reference sequence). CDR3 sequence: CASSQTNRLHF. CDR3 DNA: TGTGCCAGCAGCCAAACAAATCGCCTCCACTTT.

This chain joins TRBV4-2 and TRBJ1-5; the D gene is possibly TRBD1 (5 bases). V dropped 3 bases and J dropped 7 bases, with 13 bases sitting between them. This CDR3 comprises 14 residues. CDR1 and CDR2 from the germline V gene are LGHNA and YNFKEQ. CDR3 amino acids: CASSQAGMDQPQHF. CDR3 bases: TGTGCCAGCAGCCAGGCAGGGATGGACCAGCCCCAGCATTTT.

The V and J genes are TRBV6-6 and TRBJ1-5; 8 bases align to TRBD1. The CDR3 has 16 residues. CDR1 is MNHNY, CDR2 SVGAGI, per germline (reference sequence). J gave up 3 bases and V 4 bases, and 8 bases lay outside the gene matches. Here the CDR3 reads CASSSGTGVSNQPQHF. The CDR3 DNA follows: TGTGCCAGCAGTTCCGGGACAGGTGTTTCCAATCAGCCCCAGCATTTT.

V gene TRBV2 combines with J gene TRBJ1-2; 7 nucleotides agree with TRBD1. The germline CDR1 and CDR2 sequences are SNHLY and FYNNEI. Unmatched junction bases numbered 7, after V lost 7 bases and J lost 5 bases. The CDR3 length is 13 residues. The chain's CDR3 is CASTGQQFYGYTF. CDR3 coding DNA: TGTGCCAGCACGGGACAGCAATTTTATGGCTACACCTTC.

This clone was observed a handful of times. The chain has TRBV18 and TRBJ2-5; D perhaps matches TRBD1 (5 bases). The CDR3 has 14 amino acids. Trimming took off 3 bases at V and 5 bases at J, with 13 bases between the two ends. The germline V gene has CDR1 KGHSH and CDR2 LQKENI. The CDR3, as DNA: TGTGCCAGCTCACCTGCAGGGCGGCGGGAGACCCAGTACTTC. Its translation: CASSPAGRRETQYF.